One T cell receptor beta chain is described in this entry. Its antigen is still unknown. The cDNA for TCR beta came from 5'RACE template switching with UMIs. TCRdb reprocessed the 5' RACE reads, with one entry per CDR3 protein and no DNA. Listed are 150,000 or so distinct CDR3 sequences; approximately 35% falls within the top ten. This sample was taken from a study of T cells expressing NK-cell markers. Study context: Obtained from sorted CD3+CD56+NKG2C+, CD3+CD56+NKG2C- and CD3+CD56-NKG2C+ T cells were the TCR beta repertoires.

Study results and limitations: These same clonotypes (in a handful of donors) also led the CD3+CD56-NKG2C+ fraction. It is unclear if expanded NKG2C-expressing clones target HCMV antigens.

Per germline, CDR1 LNHDA and CDR2 SQIVND (reference sequence). The CDR3 is 12 residues long. The clonotype originates from a woman aged 45 to 65 in good health. Material for sequencing was blood T cells: a sorted CD56 or NKG2C T cell subset, CD4+ or CD8+ T cells, or bulk PBMC T cells (not recorded which). The chain is built from TRBV19 and TRBJ1-1. CDR3 in amino acids: CASSGTFTEAFF.